This T cell receptor beta chain was sequenced in a study of CD8 T cells in ankylosing spondylitis (dated by TCRdb to the late 2010s). Study-wide context: The study set out to find disease-linked TCR variants by profiling T cell receptor beta repertoires in ankylosing spondylitis patients and healthy donors. Samples of peripheral blood were taken, and for ankylosing spondylitis patients, synovial fluid was collected as well. In total, the full study cohort was made up of 85 to 140 healthy donors and about two dozen ankylosing spondylitis patients. What the research found in general, with its limitations: A CD8+ phenotype was shown by the disease-linked clones, which were found at relatively low frequencies in peripheral blood. A TCR beta motif made up of 7 to 9 highly homologous amino acid variants appeared to be characteristic of blood from ankylosing spondylitis patients. The disease-linked clones were reported as significantly enriched in matched synovial fluid samples from ankylosing spondylitis patients. Some motif variants had previously been reported in the synovial fluid and blood of reactive arthritis patients, which suggests shared mechanisms of disease initiation.

The reads were generated on an Illumina HiSeq 2500. Quantitative 5'-RACE with molecular barcodes was used to prepare TCR beta libraries. On the authors' methods: Disease-linked TCR variants were identified with a new computational method built on a probabilistic model of VDJ rearrangement. TCRdb trimmed the raw reads at Q25, called clones with MiXCR and kept productive beta chains. Every distinct CDR3 protein forms one entry, paired with its most common genes and DNA. The V and J calls and clone size come from TCRdb's table, not from the authors' own analysis. In this sample the table shows about 340,000 distinct CDR3 sequences, roughly 14% of which occur a single time. In total, the top ten clones hold around 1% of the sample. According to the germline V gene, CDR1 reads SGHDT and CDR2 reads YYEEEE. From the cysteine up to the phenylalanine, the CDR3 has a length of 14 residues. Of all the DNA, just the CDR3 is kept, 42 bases in frame from base 1. V was cut back by 0 bases and J by 3 bases, leaving a gap of 9 bases between them.

A few counts support this clonotype. No cognate antigen has been identified for it. Base qualities were left out, and no much larger clone turns up one base away. Rearrangement joined TRBV5-6 to TRBJ2-5; the D region possibly corresponds to TRBD2 (6 bases align). The receptor was isolated from a male donor with ankylosing spondylitis or in good health (not recorded which). Material: blood, either unsorted or a sorted T cell fraction (not recorded which). The sequenced DNA: TGTGCCAGCAGCTTGGGGAGGGCCGAAGAGACCCAGTACTTC. This sequence encodes CASSLGRAEETQYF.